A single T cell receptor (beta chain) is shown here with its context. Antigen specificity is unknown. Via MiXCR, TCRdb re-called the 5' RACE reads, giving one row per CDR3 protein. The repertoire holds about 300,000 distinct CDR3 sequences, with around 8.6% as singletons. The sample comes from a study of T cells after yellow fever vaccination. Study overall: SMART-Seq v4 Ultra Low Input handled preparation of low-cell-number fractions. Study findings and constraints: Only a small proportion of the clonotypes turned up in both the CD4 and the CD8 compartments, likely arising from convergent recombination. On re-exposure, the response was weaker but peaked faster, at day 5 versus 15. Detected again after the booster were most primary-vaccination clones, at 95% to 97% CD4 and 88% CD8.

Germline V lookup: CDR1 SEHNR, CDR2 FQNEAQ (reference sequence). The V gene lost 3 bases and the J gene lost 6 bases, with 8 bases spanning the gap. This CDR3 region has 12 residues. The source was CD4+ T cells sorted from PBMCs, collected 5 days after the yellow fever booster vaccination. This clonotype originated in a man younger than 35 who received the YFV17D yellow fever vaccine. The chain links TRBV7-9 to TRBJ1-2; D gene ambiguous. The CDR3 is CASSFPGNGYTF. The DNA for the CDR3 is TGTGCCAGCAGCTTCCCGGGAAATGGCTACACCTTC.